One and the same sample provided the 12 T cell receptor beta chains below, sequenced in a study of blood T cell repertoires in COVID-19. Clones were read by immunoSEQ multiplex PCR, and TCRdb kept only the in-frame ones, dropping some. The table has about 320,000 clones, 87% seen once; the top ten hold 8.5% to 10%. The source material was PBMCs or T cells enriched from blood (not recorded which). The source of these receptors is a young woman who had recovered from COVID-19.

In DNA form, the CDR3 reads TGTGCCACCAGGGGCGTACAGGGATCGAACACCGGGGAGCTGTTTTTT. Protein sequence: CATRGVQGSNTGELFF. The chain joins TRBV24-1 to TRBJ2-2; tentatively, D is TRBD1 (6 bases). Between the trimmed V and J ends, which lost 7 bases and 0 bases, there was a span of 14 bases. This CDR3 is 16 amino acids long. CDR1 KGHDR and CDR2 SFDVKD come from the germline V gene.

The V gene is TRBV5-6, the J gene TRBJ2-3; TRBD1 matches 10 bases. The germline gives CDR1 SGHDT, CDR2 YYEEEE. J gave up 0 bases and V 4 bases, and 5 bases lay outside the gene matches. The CDR3 covers 16 residues. The CDR3 DNA is TGTGCCAGCAGCCTGGACAGGGGGAGTAGCACAGATACGCAGTATTTT. Translated: CASSLDRGSSTDTQYF. Together with reference TRBV5-6 and TRBJ2-3, the CDR3 gives the full variable domain: DAGVTQSPTHLIKTRGQQVTLRCSPKSGHDTVSWYQQALGQGPQFIFQYYEEEERQRGNFPDRFSGHQFPNYSSELNVNALLLGDSALYLCASSLDRGSSTDTQYFGPGTRLTVL.

The rearrangement uses TRBV3-1 (or the pseudogene TRBV3-2) and TRBJ1-1; D is unresolved. The V end was cut by 1 base, the J end by 7 bases, with 7 bases between. Germline CDR1 reads LGHDT; CDR2 reads YNNKEL (reference sequence). This CDR3 is built from 12 residues. CDR3 sequence reads: CASSQGPHEAFF. CDR3 DNA sequence: TGTGCCAGCAGCCAAGGGCCCCATGAAGCTTTCTTT.

The chain couples TRBV30 to TRBJ1-1, with D possibly TRBD1 on 5 matching bases. The V end lost 2 bases, the J end lost 6 bases, and 16 bases lay between the germline ends. Germline values: CDR1 GTSNPN, CDR2 SVGIG (reference sequence). This CDR3 has 14 amino acids. This chain's CDR3 is CAWSSNPGMAEAFF. CDR3 bases: TGTGCCTGGAGTTCAAACCCAGGGATGGCTGAAGCTTTCTTT.

The V and J genes are TRBV2 and TRBJ1-2; 8 positions agree with TRBD1. J lost 4 bases, V lost 1 base, and 2 bases had no gene match. There are 14 residues in the CDR3. Germline V gene lookup returns CDR1 SNHLY and CDR2 FYNNEI. The CDR3 region has the DNA TGTGCCAGCAGTGAAGGACAGGGGATCTATGGCTACACCTTC. Its translation: CASSEGQGIYGYTF.

In its sample, this clone was seen once. The chain uses TRBV6-5 and TRBJ2-7, with TRBD2 matching over 14 bases. Trimming took 6 bases from V and 7 from J; bases not matched to a gene: 8. Per germline, CDR1 MNHEY and CDR2 SVGAGI. The CDR3 sequence is 15 residues long. The CDR3 loop is CASSPRLAGGGEQYF. CDR3 sequence (DNA): TGTGCCAGCAGCCCCCGACTAGCGGGAGGGGGGGAGCAGTACTTC.

This chain connects TRBV28 to TRBJ2-2; TRBD2 is a possible D gene (6 bases). The CDR3 is 18 amino acids. From germline, CDR1 is MDHEN and CDR2 SYDVKM. V was trimmed by 2 bases and J by 0 bases, leaving 16 bases between them. DNA for the CDR3: TGTGCCAGCAGTTTAGTGTTAGCGGAGAACTCGAACACCGGGGAGCTGTTTTTT. The encoded protein is CASSLVLAENSNTGELFF. Supplemented by reference TRBV28 and TRBJ2-2, the full variable domain reads DVKVTQSSRYLVKRTGEKVFLECVQDMDHENMFWYRQDPGLGLRLIYFSYDVKMKEKGDIPEGYSVSREKKERFSLILESASTNQTSMYLCASSLVLAENSNTGELFFGEGSRLTVL.

The chain recombines TRBV4-3 with TRBJ1-5; maybe TRBD1 (6 bases). There are 14 residues in the CDR3. The germline CDR1 and CDR2 sequences are LGHNA and YSLEER. V lost 3 bases and J lost 5, with 11 bases in between. The CDR3 region is CASSHEGGYQPQHF. CDR3 in DNA: TGCGCCAGCAGCCACGAGGGGGGGTATCAGCCCCAGCATTTT.

The J gene is TRBJ2-1, the V gene TRBV11-2; D not resolved. The germline V gene encodes CDR1 SGHAT and CDR2 FQNNGV. The CDR3 totals 14 residues. Trimming left V 3 bases short and J 5 bases short, with 11 bases between. The CDR3 region is CASSFSVGNNEQFF. Here the CDR3 DNA reads TGTGCCAGCAGCTTTTCAGTTGGCAACAATGAGCAGTTCTTC.

This chain uses TRBV30 with TRBJ2-3, with D maybe TRBD2 (6 bases). Looked up from germline, CDR1 is GTSNPN and CDR2 is SVGIG (reference sequence). The CDR3 extends over 15 amino acids. V was pared by 1 base and J by 4 bases, with 15 bases between. CDR3 nucleotide sequence: TGTGCCTGGAGTGGGTCTGGGGGAGGAGCAGATACGCAGTATTTT. Amino acids: CAWSGSGGGADTQYF.

V is TRBV7-9 and J is TRBJ2-1; D unresolved. This CDR3 is 11 amino acids long. Germline V gene data show CDR1 as SEHNR and CDR2 as FQNEAQ (reference sequence). With 2 bases removed from V and 10 bases from J, the gap between germline ends came to 6 bases. CDR3 bases: TGTGCCAGCAGCTTATACACAGAGCAGTTCTTC. Translation gives CASSLYTEQFF.

This rearrangement joins TRBV7-2 to TRBJ1-6, with D possibly matching TRBD1 (6 bases). The CDR3 spans 15 residues. Trimming shortened V by 1 base and J by 7 bases, and 11 bases separated the two germline ends. From germline, CDR1 is SGHTA and CDR2 FQGNSA. The CDR3 region has the DNA TGTGCCAGCAGCTTAGGAACAGGGCTCAATTCACCCCTCCACTTT. Translated, it gives CASSLGTGLNSPLHF.